The 17 T cell receptor beta chains reported below all come from one sample, sequenced in a study of blood T cells in healthy people across ages. Through a sample-barcoded 5' primer and a J-beta primer mix, a second PCR was run for roughly 6 to 11 cycles. TCRdb re-derived calls from the 5' RACE reads in MiXCR, one entry per CDR3 protein. The data contain some 880,000 distinct CDR3 sequences, about 34% of them singletons. The source material was blood. The source is a man aged 18 to 30 in good health.

The rearrangement uses TRBV28 and TRBJ2-3; D gene uncertain. Germline CDR1 is MDHEN and CDR2 is SYDVKM. This CDR3 region has 12 residues. V was clipped by 6 bases and J by 6 bases, with 10 bases between them. CDR3 sequence (DNA): TGTGCCAGCAGGGTCCATGGCGATACGCAGTATTTT. Protein sequence: CASRVHGDTQYF.

The chain uses TRBV29-1 and TRBJ1-2; TRBD1 might be the D (5 bases). V lost 6 bases and J lost 4, with 18 bases in between. Germline V lookup: CDR1 SQVTM, CDR2 ANQGSEA. This CDR3 has 14 residues. The CDR3 region has the DNA TGCAGCGTAGTGGAGGGGACCACCCTCTATGGCTACACCTTC. This translates into CSVVEGTTLYGYTF. Full variable domain (missing parts from reference TRBV29-1 and TRBJ1-2): SAVISQKPSRDICQRGTSLTIQCQVDSQVTMMFWYRQQPGQSLTLIATANQGSEATYESGFVIDKFPISRPNLTFSTLTVSNMSPEDSSIYLCSVVEGTTLYGYTFGSGTRLTVV.

The chain uses TRBV7-9 and TRBJ1-2; D gene ambiguous. CDR3 size: 15 residues. Deletions cut 1 base from V and 3 bases from J, with 12 bases between. CDR1 SEHNR and CDR2 FQNEAQ come from the germline V gene (reference sequence). CDR3 DNA sequence: TGTGCCAGCAGCTTAGGTGCCGTGGTTTACTATGGCTACACCTTC. Protein: CASSLGAVVYYGYTF.

This clonotype was counted only a few times. The V and J genes are TRBV19 and TRBJ2-1; either TRBD1 or TRBD2 may fit D (5 bases each). This CDR3 spans 16 amino acids. V was pared by 7 bases and J by 4 bases, with 20 bases between. Germline V CDR1 and CDR2: LNHDA, SQIVND (reference sequence). The CDR3 here is CASMGVRLGRYNEQFF. CDR3 in DNA: TGTGCCAGTATGGGGGTTCGGCTAGGCAGATACAATGAGCAGTTCTTC.

Worth noting for this clonotype: A much larger clone differs by one base, so this may be a read error. The chain joins TRBV7-9 to TRBJ2-3; D is perhaps TRBD1 (6 bases). In germline, CDR1 is SEHNR, CDR2 FQNEAQ (reference sequence). The CDR3 totals 13 residues. Trimming removed 7 bases from V and 4 bases from J, with 12 bases in between. Here the CDR3 reads CASTAGAPDTQYF. The CDR3 DNA reads as TGTGCCAGCACTGCAGGGGCACCAGATACGCAGTATTTT.

This clonotype was counted a single time. A much larger clone differs by one base, so this may be a read error. The chain links TRBV7-8 to TRBJ2-4; D gene uncertain. This CDR3 comprises 17 residues. Germline assignment: CDR1 SGHVS and CDR2 FQNEAQ. The CDR3 DNA follows: TGTACCAGCAGCTCCAGTGCGACAAGTCTAGCCAAAAACATTCAGTACTTC. Its translation is CTSSSSATSLAKNIQYF.

This clonotype was seen at least ten times. The rearrangement joins TRBV4-3 to TRBJ1-1, with 10 bases identical to TRBD1. Germline V gene lookup returns CDR1 LGHNA and CDR2 YSLEER. There are 16 residues in the CDR3. After removal of 3 bases from V and 5 bases from J, the junction contained 9 bases not matched to a gene. Written as DNA, the CDR3 is TGCGCCAGCAGCCATGTCGTCGGGGACAGGGGAACTGAAGCTTTCTTT. It yields the protein CASSHVVGDRGTEAFF.

V usage is TRBV15 and J usage is TRBJ2-1, with 8 bases that match TRBD2. Germline V gene sequence: CDR1 LNHNV, CDR2 YYDKDF (reference sequence). With V trimmed by 0 bases and J by 6 bases, 16 bases remained unmatched. This CDR3 spans 19 amino acids. The CDR3 coding sequence is TGTGCCACCAGCAGAGATCTCAACGGCGCGGGGGGCCGAGGCAATGAGCAGTTCTTC. This translates into CATSRDLNGAGGRGNEQFF.

Points on this clonotype: It may be a read error: a sequence one base away is much more abundant. The V call is TRBV6-5, the J call TRBJ2-1, with no clear D. The CDR3 totals 15 residues. CDR1 MNHEY and CDR2 SVGAGI come from the germline V gene. Trimming left V 6 bases short and J 2 bases short, with 14 bases between. The CDR3 coding sequence is TGTGCCAGCAGCCCGAGACGAGCAACCTACAATGAGCAGTTCTTC. It is translated as CASSPRRATYNEQFF.

This chain uses TRBV12-3 or TRBV12-4 with TRBJ2-1, with 7 bases fitting TRBD1. Germline trimming cut 7 bases from V and 8 bases from J; bases unmatched to any gene: 5. This CDR3 spans 12 amino acids. This chain's CDR3 is CASTPTGDEQFF. As DNA, the CDR3 is TGTGCCAGCACCCCAACAGGGGATGAGCAGTTCTTC.

This sequence joins TRBV4-1 and TRBJ2-3; no firm D call. There are 15 residues in the CDR3. The germline gives CDR1 MGHRA, CDR2 YSYEKL. The germline V and J ends were trimmed by 0 bases and 5 bases, with 12 bases remaining between them. CDR3 residues: CASSQEGAPGDTQYF. CDR3 in DNA: TGCGCCAGCAGCCAAGAGGGTGCGCCAGGAGATACGCAGTATTTT.

The V call is TRBV5-6, the J call TRBJ2-7, with D possibly matching TRBD2 (6 bases). CDR1 and CDR2 (germline): SGHDT, YYEEEE. V was clipped by 4 bases and J by 7 bases, with 21 bases between them. The CDR3 runs 15 residues. The CDR3 is CASSMVEGRHNEQYF. The CDR3, as DNA: TGTGCCAGCAGCATGGTGGAGGGGAGACACAATGAGCAGTACTTC.

This clonotype came up many times. This sequence joins TRBV6-5 and TRBJ1-4, with D uncertain. The length of the CDR3 is 14 residues. Germline values: CDR1 MNHEY, CDR2 SVGAGI. Between the trimmed V and J ends, which lost 2 bases and 3 bases, there was a span of 7 bases. The CDR3 sequence is CASSYGGSNEKLFF. Written as DNA, the CDR3 is TGTGCCAGCAGTTACGGAGGCTCTAATGAAAAACTGTTTTTT.

This clonotype has more than one count but fewer than ten. The rearrangement links TRBV20-1 to TRBJ1-1; D is ambiguous. The germline gives CDR1 DFQATT, CDR2 SNEGSKA (reference sequence). V shed 1 base and J shed 0 bases, with 15 bases lying between them. CDR3 length: 16 residues. CDR3 loop: CSARVSGQALNTEAFF. The CDR3, as DNA: TGCAGTGCTAGAGTCAGCGGCCAGGCCTTGAACACTGAAGCTTTCTTT.

The genes are TRBV20-1 and TRBJ2-5; D is perhaps TRBD1 (6 bases). The germline CDR1 and CDR2 sequences are DFQATT and SNEGSKA (reference sequence). The CDR3 spans 13 residues. V lost 6 bases to trimming and J lost 11 bases, with 22 bases between them. CDR3 in amino acids: CSARGPSYNEQYF. DNA of the CDR3: TGCAGTGCCAGGGGCCCCTCCTACAATGAGCAGTACTTC.

The gene calls are TRBV29-1 and TRBJ2-1, with 7 positions matching TRBD1. The CDR3 is 15 amino acids. The V and J ends lost 4 bases and 3 bases, in that order; junction bases with no gene match: 9. Germline CDR1 reads SQVTM; CDR2 reads ANQGSEA. The CDR3 is CSVVADRRYYNEQFF. DNA of the CDR3: TGCAGCGTTGTTGCGGACAGGAGATACTACAATGAGCAGTTCTTC.

Comment on this clonotype: Sequence at one end of the junction differs from germline and may be a read error. This chain uses TRBV20-1 with TRBJ2-3, with 7 bases matching TRBD1. The CDR3 has 11 residues. Germline CDR1 is DFQATT and CDR2 is SNEGSKA (reference sequence). This chain's CDR3 is CSAEGTDPQYF. DNA for the CDR3: TGCAGTGCTGAAGGGACAGATCCGCAGTATTTT.